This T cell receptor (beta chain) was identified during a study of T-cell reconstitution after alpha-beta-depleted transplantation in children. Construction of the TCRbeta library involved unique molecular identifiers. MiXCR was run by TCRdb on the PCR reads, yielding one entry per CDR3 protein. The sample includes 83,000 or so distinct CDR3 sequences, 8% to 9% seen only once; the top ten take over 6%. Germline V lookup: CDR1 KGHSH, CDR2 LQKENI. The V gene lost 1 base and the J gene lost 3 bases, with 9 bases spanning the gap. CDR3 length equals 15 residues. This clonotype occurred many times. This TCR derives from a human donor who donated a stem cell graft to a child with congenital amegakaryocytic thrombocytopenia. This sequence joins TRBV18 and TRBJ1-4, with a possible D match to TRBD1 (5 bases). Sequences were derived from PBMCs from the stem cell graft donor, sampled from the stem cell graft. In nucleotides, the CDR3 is TGTGCCAGCTCACCACTAAAGGGGTCTAATGAAAAACTGTTTTTT. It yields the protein CASSPLKGSNEKLFF. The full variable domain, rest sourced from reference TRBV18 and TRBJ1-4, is NAGVMQNPRHLVRRRGQEARLRCSPMKGHSHVYWYRQLPEEGLKFMVYLQKENIIDESGMPKERFSAEFPKEGPSILRIQQVVRGDSAAYFCASSPLKGSNEKLFFGSGTQLSVL.